The 6 T cell receptor beta chains below all came from one sample that was sequenced in a study of cytomegalovirus exposure and HLA in healthy donors. 13 Jbeta primers and 60 Vbeta primers were used for the PCR. Sequencing was performed with immunoSEQ multiplex PCR; in TCRdb, only in-frame clones are kept and a portion is missing. The repertoire holds about 120,000 clones, with around 77% as singletons. The sequenced material came from PBMCs. The source of these receptors is a man aged 18 to 30 in good health and CMV-seropositive.

The rearrangement joins TRBV27 to TRBJ1-5; 8 nucleotides line up with TRBD1. J gave up 3 bases and V 2 bases, and 3 bases lay outside the gene matches. The CDR3 runs 15 residues. Germline V CDR1 and CDR2: MNHEY, SMNVEV (reference sequence). The CDR3 spells CASSLGQGLNQPQHF. For the CDR3, the DNA is TGTGCCAGCAGTTTAGGACAGGGTCTCAATCAGCCCCAGCATTTT.

V gene TRBV4-2 combines with J gene TRBJ2-1; D is perhaps TRBD1 (5 bases). V lost 5 bases and J 3 bases, leaving 17 bases between the germline ends. Germline CDR1 and CDR2: LGHNA and YNFKEQ. CDR3 length: 16 amino acids. For the CDR3, the DNA is TGTGCCAGCAGCAAAGGGCCAAGGGGCGGCTACAATGAGCAGTTCTTC. Translated, it gives CASSKGPRGGYNEQFF.

The chain recombines TRBV7-8 with TRBJ1-1; no firm D call. The CDR3 extends over 14 amino acids. V lost 2 bases to trimming and J lost 2 bases, with 9 bases between them. From germline, CDR1 is SGHVS and CDR2 FQNEAQ. Here the CDR3 DNA reads TGTGCCAGCAGCTTAATGAGGATAAACACTGAAGCTTTCTTT. Amino acids: CASSLMRINTEAFF.

This sequence joins TRBV28 and TRBJ1-5; D is perhaps TRBD1 (6 bases). The CDR3 contains 14 residues. Germline CDR1 and CDR2: MDHEN and SYDVKM. The V and J ends lost 3 bases and 4 bases respectively, with 10 bases between them. The CDR3 sequence: CASSFGGRNQPQHF. For the CDR3, the DNA is TGTGCCAGCAGTTTCGGGGGGCGGAATCAGCCCCAGCATTTT.

V is TRBV5-8 and J is TRBJ2-7; D gene uncertain. V lost 0 bases, J lost 2 bases, and 6 bases lay in between. Germline loops: CDR1 SGHTS, CDR2 YDEGEE. This CDR3 is built from 13 residues. The DNA for the CDR3 is TGTGCCAGCAGCTTGGACAGACCCTACGAGCAGTACTTC. It is translated as CASSLDRPYEQYF.

This chain joins TRBV7-3 and TRBJ2-3; 7 bases map to TRBD2. V shed 3 bases, J shed 5 bases, and the junction held 11 bases outside the gene matches. This CDR3 is 16 amino acids long. Germline V gives CDR1 SGHTA, CDR2 FQGTGA. CDR3 residues: CASSFGPAGIIDTQYF. The CDR3 nucleotides read TGTGCCAGCAGCTTCGGTCCAGCGGGGATAATAGATACGCAGTATTTT.